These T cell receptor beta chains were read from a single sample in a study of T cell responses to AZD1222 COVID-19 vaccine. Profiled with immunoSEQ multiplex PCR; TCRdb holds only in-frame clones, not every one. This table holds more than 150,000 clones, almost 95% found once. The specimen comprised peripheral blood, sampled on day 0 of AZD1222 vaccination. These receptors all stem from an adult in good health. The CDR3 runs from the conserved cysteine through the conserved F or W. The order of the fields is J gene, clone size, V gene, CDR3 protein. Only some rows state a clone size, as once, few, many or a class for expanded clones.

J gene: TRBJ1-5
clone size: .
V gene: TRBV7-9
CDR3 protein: CASSFAGQPQHF

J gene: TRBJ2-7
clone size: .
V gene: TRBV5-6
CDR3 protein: CASSLRGGSYEQYF

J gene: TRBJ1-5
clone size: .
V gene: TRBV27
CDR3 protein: CASSLSRPSYSNQPQHF

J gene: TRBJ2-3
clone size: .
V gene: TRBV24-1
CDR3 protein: CATSDLPKQGTRTDTQYF

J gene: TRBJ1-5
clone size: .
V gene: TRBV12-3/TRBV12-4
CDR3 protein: CASTLGGQPQHF

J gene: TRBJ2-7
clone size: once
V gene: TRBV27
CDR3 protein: CASSFSLGEQYF

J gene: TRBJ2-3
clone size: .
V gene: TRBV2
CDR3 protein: CASSYSDTQYF

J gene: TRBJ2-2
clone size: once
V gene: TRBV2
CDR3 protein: CASTARRQSGELFF

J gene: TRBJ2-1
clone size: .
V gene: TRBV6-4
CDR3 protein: CASSPAAGVEQFF

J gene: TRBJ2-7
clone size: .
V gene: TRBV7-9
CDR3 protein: CASSLDRQIHEQYF

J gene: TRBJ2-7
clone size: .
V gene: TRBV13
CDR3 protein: CASSLRVDTTYEQYF

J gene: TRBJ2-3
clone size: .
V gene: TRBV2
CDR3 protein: CASSARTSGTDTQYF

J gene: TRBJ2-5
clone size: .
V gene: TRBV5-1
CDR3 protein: CASSLRQGARETQYF

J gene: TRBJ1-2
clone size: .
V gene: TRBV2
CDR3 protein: CASQRTASNYGYTF

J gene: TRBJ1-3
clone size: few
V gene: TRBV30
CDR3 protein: CASRRDRSLSGNTIYF

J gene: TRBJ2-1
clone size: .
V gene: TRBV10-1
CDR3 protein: CASRTGLLGNEQFF

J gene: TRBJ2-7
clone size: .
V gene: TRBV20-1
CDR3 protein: CSASGGFNYEQYF

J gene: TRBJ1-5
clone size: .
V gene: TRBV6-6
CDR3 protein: CASSYSRALHQPQHF

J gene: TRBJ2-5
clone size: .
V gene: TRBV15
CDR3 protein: CATSRDNGVETQYF

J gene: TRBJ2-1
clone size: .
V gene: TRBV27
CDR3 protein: CASSPTPPWEQFF

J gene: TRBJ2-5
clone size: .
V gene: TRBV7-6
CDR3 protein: CASSLGYREGEETQYF

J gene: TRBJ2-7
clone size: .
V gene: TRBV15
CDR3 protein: CATSGKVPSYEQYF

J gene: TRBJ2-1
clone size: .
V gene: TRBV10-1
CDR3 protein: CASSRLAGLSSSYNEQFF

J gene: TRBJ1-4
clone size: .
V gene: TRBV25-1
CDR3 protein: CASSPIGSGGEKLFF

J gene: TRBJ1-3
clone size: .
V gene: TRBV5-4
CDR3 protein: CASSQGHPGNTIYF

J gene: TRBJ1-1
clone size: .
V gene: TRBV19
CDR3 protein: CASSIVGWTEAFF

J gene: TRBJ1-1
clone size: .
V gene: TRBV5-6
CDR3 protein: CASRNRAAEAFF

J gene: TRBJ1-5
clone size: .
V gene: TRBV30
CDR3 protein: CAWRSRGAGQPQHF

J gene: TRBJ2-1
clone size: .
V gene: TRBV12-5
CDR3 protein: CASGLDSGGPTYNEQFF

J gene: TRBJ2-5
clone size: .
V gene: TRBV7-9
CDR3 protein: CASSLGQETQYF

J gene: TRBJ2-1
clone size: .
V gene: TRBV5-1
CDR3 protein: CASIGSGSRNEQFF

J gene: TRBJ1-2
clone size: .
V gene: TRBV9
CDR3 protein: CASSPPGLPRGGYTF

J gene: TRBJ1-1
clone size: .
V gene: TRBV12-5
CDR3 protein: CASGGGVNTEAFF

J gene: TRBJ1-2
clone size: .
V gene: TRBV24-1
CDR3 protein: CATGSREGGYTF

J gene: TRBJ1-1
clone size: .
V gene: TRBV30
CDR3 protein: CAWSGGEAEAFF

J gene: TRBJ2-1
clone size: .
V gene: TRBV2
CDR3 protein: CASSRALGPNDEQFF

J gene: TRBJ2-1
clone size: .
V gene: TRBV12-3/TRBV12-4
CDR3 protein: CASRSNNEQFF

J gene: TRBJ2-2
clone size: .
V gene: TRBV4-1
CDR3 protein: CASTNWGSSRNTGELFF

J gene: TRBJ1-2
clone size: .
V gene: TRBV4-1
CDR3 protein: CASSQIRQGPFYGYTF

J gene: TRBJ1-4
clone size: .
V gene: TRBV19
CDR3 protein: CASSASGIEKLFF

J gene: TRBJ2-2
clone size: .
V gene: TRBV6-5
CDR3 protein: CASSYFPGSTGELFF

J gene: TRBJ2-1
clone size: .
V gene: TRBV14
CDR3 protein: CASSPLAGAYNEQFF

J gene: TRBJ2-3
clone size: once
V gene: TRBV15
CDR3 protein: CATSHIPRDRGSDTQYF

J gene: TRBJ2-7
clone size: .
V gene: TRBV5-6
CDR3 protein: CASSLPGLGGIEQYF

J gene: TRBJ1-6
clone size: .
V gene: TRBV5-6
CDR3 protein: CASRGGYNSPLHF

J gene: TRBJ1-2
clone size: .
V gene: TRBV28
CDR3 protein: CASSFAVTGASYGYTF

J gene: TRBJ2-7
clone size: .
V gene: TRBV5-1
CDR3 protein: CASSGSSGSYEQYF